This T cell receptor (beta chain) was obtained from a study of T cell responses to AZD1222 COVID-19 vaccine. The study's findings and limits: Reportedly, nearly half the spike-specific TCRs target unmutated variant regions. Elevations in Spike-specific TCR breadth and depth followed administration of two AZD1222 doses.

Germline CDR1 is SGHVS and CDR2 is FQNEAQ. This CDR3 spans 13 amino acids. The V gene lost 5 bases and the J gene lost 0 bases, with 7 bases spanning the gap. In the case of this clone: Its antigen is as yet unknown.

The assay was immunoSEQ multiplex PCR, and TCRdb's table has in-frame clones only and misses some. The table shows around 99,000 clones, with roughly 87% occurring only once. The chain joins TRBV7-8 to TRBJ1-1, with no clear D. The sequences come from peripheral blood, collected on day 0 of AZD1222 vaccination. The sequence derives from an adult in good health. CDR3 amino acids: CASSLTMNTEAFF. For the CDR3, the DNA is TGTGCCAGCAGCCTGACTATGAACACTGAAGCTTTCTTT. Variable domain in full (rest from reference TRBV7-8 and TRBJ1-1): GAGVSQSPRYKVAKRGQDVALRCDPISGHVSLFWYQQALGQGPEFLTYFQNEAQLDKSGLPSDRFFAERPEGSVSTLKIQRTQQEDSAVYLCASSLTMNTEAFFGQGTRLTVV.